Below, 6 T cell receptor beta chains from the same sample are listed, as sequenced in a study of CD8 T cells in ankylosing spondylitis. TCRdb itself ran the 5' RACE reads through MiXCR, one entry per CDR3 protein. The sample lists around 160,000 distinct CDR3 sequences, roughly 11% occurring once. The specimen was blood, either unsorted or a sorted T cell fraction (not recorded which). Receptor source: a male donor with ankylosing spondylitis or in good health (not recorded which).

This clonotype was counted between two and nine times. The chain employs TRBV29-1 and TRBJ2-5, with 7 bases lining up with TRBD1. The CDR3 totals 12 residues. Germline loops: CDR1 SQVTM, CDR2 ANQGSEA. Unmatched junction bases numbered 6, after V lost 7 bases and J lost 4 bases. CDR3 sequence: CSGTGVGETQYF. In DNA form, the CDR3 reads TGCAGCGGAACAGGGGTTGGAGAGACCCAGTACTTC.

At least ten counts were recorded for this clonotype. V is TRBV12-5 and J is TRBJ2-1; 11 nucleotides agree with TRBD2. The germline V gene has CDR1 LGHNT and CDR2 FRNRAP. The CDR3 loop spans 15 amino acids. V gave up 5 bases and J gave up 7 bases; unmatched junction bases: 7. The CDR3 is CASGTSGRGSNEQFF. CDR3 nucleotide sequence: TGTGCTAGTGGTACTAGCGGGAGAGGTTCAAATGAGCAGTTCTTC.

This clonotype was counted between two and nine times. J is TRBJ1-2 and V is TRBV12-3 or TRBV12-4; D perhaps matches TRBD1 (5 bases). Trimming cost V 4 bases and J 5 bases, with 14 bases left between them. This CDR3 is 14 amino acids long. The chain's CDR3 is CASSWDGPEYGYTF. DNA of the CDR3: TGTGCCAGCAGTTGGGACGGCCCGGAATATGGCTACACCTTC.

V is TRBV18 and J is TRBJ2-3; unclear D gene. The length of the CDR3 is 15 residues. CDR1 is KGHSH, CDR2 LQKENI, per germline. V lost 7 bases and J 0 bases, leaving 14 bases between the germline ends. For the CDR3, the DNA is TGTGCCAGCTACAACCTGGAATTTAGCACAGATACGCAGTATTTT. Translated: CASYNLEFSTDTQYF. Full variable domain (remainder filled in from reference TRBV18 and TRBJ2-3): NAGVMQNPRHLVRRRGQEARLRCSPMKGHSHVYWYRQLPEEGLKFMVYLQKENIIDESGMPKERFSAEFPKEGPSILRIQQVVRGDSAAYFCASYNLEFSTDTQYFGPGTRLTVL.

This clonotype was counted between two and nine times. This chain links TRBV5-6 with TRBJ1-2; D gene ambiguous. CDR1 and CDR2 (germline): SGHDT, YYEEEE. V lost 4 bases and J lost 4, with 11 bases in between. The CDR3 totals 13 residues. The CDR3 region is CASSPDVGYGYTF. CDR3 in DNA: TGTGCCAGCAGCCCCGACGTCGGCTATGGCTACACCTTC. Based on the CDR3 plus reference TRBV5-6 and TRBJ1-2, the full variable domain is DAGVTQSPTHLIKTRGQQVTLRCSPKSGHDTVSWYQQALGQGPQFIFQYYEEEERQRGNFPDRFSGHQFPNYSSELNVNALLLGDSALYLCASSPDVGYGYTFGSGTRLTVV.

The J gene is TRBJ1-1, the V gene TRBV27; TRBD1 might be the D (6 bases). V lost 6 bases and J 8 bases, leaving 13 bases between the germline ends. CDR3 length equals 12 residues. In germline, CDR1 is MNHEY, CDR2 SMNVEV (reference sequence). The CDR3 protein is CASRSGHLEAFF. For the CDR3, the DNA is TGTGCCAGCAGATCGGGACATCTAGAAGCTTTCTTT.